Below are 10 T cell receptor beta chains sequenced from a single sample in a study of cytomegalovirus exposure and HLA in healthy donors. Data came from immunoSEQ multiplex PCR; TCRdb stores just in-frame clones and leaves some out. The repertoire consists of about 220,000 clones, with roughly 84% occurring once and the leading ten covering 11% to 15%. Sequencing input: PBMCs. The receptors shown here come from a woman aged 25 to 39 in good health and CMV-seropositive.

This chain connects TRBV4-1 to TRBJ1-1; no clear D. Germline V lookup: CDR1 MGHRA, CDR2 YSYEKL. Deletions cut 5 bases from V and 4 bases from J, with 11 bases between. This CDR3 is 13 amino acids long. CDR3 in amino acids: CASSELGITEAFF. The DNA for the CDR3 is TGCGCCAGCAGCGAGTTGGGGATCACTGAAGCTTTCTTT.

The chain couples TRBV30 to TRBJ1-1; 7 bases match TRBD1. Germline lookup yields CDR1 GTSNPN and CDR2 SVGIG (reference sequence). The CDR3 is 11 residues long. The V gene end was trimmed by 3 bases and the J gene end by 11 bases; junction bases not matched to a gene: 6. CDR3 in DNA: TGTGCCTGGAGGAGACAGGGTTGGGCTTTCTTT. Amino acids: CAWRRQGWAFF.

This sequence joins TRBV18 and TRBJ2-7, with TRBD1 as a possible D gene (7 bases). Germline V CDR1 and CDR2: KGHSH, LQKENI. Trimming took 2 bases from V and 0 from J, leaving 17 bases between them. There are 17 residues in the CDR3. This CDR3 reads CASSPYTGDRDSYEQYF. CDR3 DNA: TGTGCCAGCTCACCATACACGGGAGACAGGGACTCCTACGAGCAGTACTTC.

For the CDR3, the DNA is TGTGCCAGCTCACTTTCCGGGTACACTGAAGCTTTCTTT. Translating it yields CASSLSGYTEAFF. This rearrangement joins TRBV18 to TRBJ1-1; no clear D. V was trimmed by 4 bases and J by 3 bases, leaving 9 bases between them. The CDR3 is made up of 13 amino acids. Per the germline V gene, CDR1 is KGHSH and CDR2 is LQKENI.

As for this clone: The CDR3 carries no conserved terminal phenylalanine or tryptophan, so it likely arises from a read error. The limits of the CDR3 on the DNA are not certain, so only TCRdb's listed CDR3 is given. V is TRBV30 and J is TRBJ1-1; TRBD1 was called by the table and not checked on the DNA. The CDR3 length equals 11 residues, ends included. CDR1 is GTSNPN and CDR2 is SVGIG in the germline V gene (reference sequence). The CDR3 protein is CAWGTGVGLTI.

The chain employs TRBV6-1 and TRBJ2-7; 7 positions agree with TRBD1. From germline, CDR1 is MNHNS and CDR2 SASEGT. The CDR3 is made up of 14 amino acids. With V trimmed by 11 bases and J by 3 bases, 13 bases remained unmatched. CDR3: CAFRAGTESYEQYF. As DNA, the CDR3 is TGTGCCTTCCGAGCTGGGACAGAGAGCTACGAGCAGTACTTC.

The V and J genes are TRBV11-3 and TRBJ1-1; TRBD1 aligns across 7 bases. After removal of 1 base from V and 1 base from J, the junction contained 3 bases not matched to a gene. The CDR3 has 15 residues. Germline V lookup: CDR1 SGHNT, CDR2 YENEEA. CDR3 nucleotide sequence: TGTGCCAGCAGCTTAGGGGACAGCTCGAACACTGAAGCTTTCTTT. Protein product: CASSLGDSSNTEAFF. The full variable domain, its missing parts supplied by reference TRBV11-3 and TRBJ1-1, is EAGVVQSPRYKIIEKKQPVAFWCNPISGHNTLYWYLQNLGQGPELLIRYENEEAVDDSQLPKDRFSAERLKGVDSTLKIQPAELGDSAVYLCASSLGDSSNTEAFFGQGTRLTVV.

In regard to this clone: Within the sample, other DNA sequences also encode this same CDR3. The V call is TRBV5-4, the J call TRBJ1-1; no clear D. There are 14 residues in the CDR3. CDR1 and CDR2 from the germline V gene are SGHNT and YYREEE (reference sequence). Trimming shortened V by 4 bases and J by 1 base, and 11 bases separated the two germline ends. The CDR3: CASSPHTENTEAFF. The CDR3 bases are TGTGCCAGCAGCCCACATACAGAGAACACTGAAGCTTTCTTT.

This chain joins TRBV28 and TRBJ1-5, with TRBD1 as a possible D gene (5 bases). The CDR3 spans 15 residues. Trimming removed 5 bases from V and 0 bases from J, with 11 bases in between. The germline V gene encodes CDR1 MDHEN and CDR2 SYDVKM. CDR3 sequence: CASSKRQYSNQPQHF. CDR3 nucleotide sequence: TGTGCCAGCAGTAAAAGACAGTATAGCAATCAGCCCCAGCATTTT.

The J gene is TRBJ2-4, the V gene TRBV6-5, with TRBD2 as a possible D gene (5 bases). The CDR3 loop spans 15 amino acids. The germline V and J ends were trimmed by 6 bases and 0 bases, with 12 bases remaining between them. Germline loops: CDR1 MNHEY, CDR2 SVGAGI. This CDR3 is CASSPGGLAKNIQYF. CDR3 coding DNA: TGTGCCAGCAGCCCCGGAGGCTTAGCCAAAAACATTCAGTACTTC.